One and the same sample provided the 10 T cell receptor beta chains below, sequenced in a study of human T cells and chemical hapten exposure. TCRdb reanalysed the RACE reads using MiXCR and keeps one entry per CDR3 protein. This sample yields fewer than 85,000 distinct CDR3 sequences, of which 8.6% are seen a single time; around 1.7% belongs to the top ten. Time point indicated: healthy volunteer bleed at 6 weeks. It was from unfractionated whole blood that total RNA was extracted. The sample taken for sequencing was whole blood. These receptors all come from a female donor in good health. Some clones in this sample may be carry-over from other donors' samples.

J is TRBJ1-6 and V is TRBV12-3 or TRBV12-4; the D gene is possibly TRBD1 (5 bases). Between the trimmed V and J ends, which lost 2 bases and 8 bases, there was a span of 16 bases. The CDR3 is 16 residues long. CDR3 sequence reads: CASSLKVGIGDSPLHF. The CDR3 region has the DNA TGTGCCAGCAGTTTAAAAGTGGGGATAGGGGATTCACCCCTCCACTTT.

This clonotype was seen a few times. The chain has TRBV7-2 and TRBJ1-3; 7 bases agree with TRBD1. The CDR3 covers 16 residues. Germline CDR1 and CDR2: SGHTA and FQGNSA. The ends lost 3 bases at V and 0 bases at J; junction bases unmatched: 5. The CDR3 DNA follows: TGTGCCAGCAGCTTGGACAGGAGCAGCTCTGGAAACACCATATATTTT. Protein: CASSLDRSSSGNTIYF.

This clonotype was seen many times. The V call is TRBV6-2 or TRBV6-3, the J call TRBJ1-1; no definite D call. CDR3 length: 18 amino acids. In germline, CDR1 is MNHEY, CDR2 SVGEGT. Trimming stripped 2 bases from V and 1 base from J, with 20 bases between. CDR3 region: CASSYGPERVWGNTEAFF. CDR3 coding DNA: TGTGCCAGCAGTTACGGCCCGGAGAGGGTGTGGGGGAACACTGAAGCTTTCTTT.

At least ten counts were recorded for this clonotype. This chain uses TRBV7-9 with TRBJ1-4; 8 bases are shared with TRBD1. This CDR3 is built from 14 residues. Unmatched junction bases numbered 5, after V lost 6 bases and J lost 5 bases. CDR1 SEHNR and CDR2 FQNEAQ come from the germline V gene (reference sequence). The chain's CDR3 is CASSPGQANEKLFF. CDR3 nucleotides: TGTGCCAGCAGTCCGGGACAGGCGAATGAAAAACTGTTTTTT.

The rearrangement joins TRBV12-3 or TRBV12-4 to TRBJ2-7; TRBD1 matches 9 bases. The CDR3 has 16 amino acids. With 0 bases clipped from V and 6 bases from J, the junction kept 9 bases outside the gene matches. In DNA form, the CDR3 reads TGTGCCAGCAGTTTAGCAGTGGGGACAGGGCGGTCCGAGCAGTACTTC. Translated, it gives CASSLAVGTGRSEQYF.

This clonotype has at least ten counts. The chain couples TRBV5-1 to TRBJ2-3, with D unresolved. CDR1 and CDR2 from the germline V gene are SGHRS and YFSETQ. This CDR3 spans 14 amino acids. With 1 base removed from V and 0 bases from J, the gap between germline ends came to 6 bases. CDR3 amino acids: CASSLSDSTDTQYF. The CDR3 region has the DNA TGCGCCAGCAGCTTGTCAGATAGCACAGATACGCAGTATTTT.

This clonotype was picked up many times. The chain employs TRBV29-1 and TRBJ2-3; D gene uncertain. Germline CDR1 is SQVTM and CDR2 is ANQGSEA. The CDR3 sequence is 11 residues long. V was pared by 4 bases and J by 11 bases, with 13 bases between. The CDR3 spells CSVGSGERQYF. In DNA form, the CDR3 reads TGCAGCGTTGGATCTGGAGAAAGGCAGTATTTT.

This clonotype was seen at least ten times. The chain carries TRBV30 and TRBJ2-7; no reliable D call. Germline CDR1 reads GTSNPN; CDR2 reads SVGIG (reference sequence). CDR3 length: 12 residues. V lost 2 bases and J lost 1, with 6 bases in between. The CDR3 loop is CAWSTTSYEQYF. For the CDR3, the DNA is TGTGCCTGGAGTACAACTTCCTACGAGCAGTACTTC.

In this sample, this clonotype turned up once. The chain combines TRBV12-3 or TRBV12-4 with TRBJ2-6; 10 positions match TRBD1. The length of the CDR3 is 15 residues. J lost 2 bases, V lost 6 bases, and 1 base had no gene match. The chain's CDR3 is CASRDRGTGANVLTF. The CDR3 DNA reads TGTGCCAGCAGGGACAGGGGGACTGGGGCCAACGTCCTGACTTTC.

This clonotype was picked up many times. The CDR3: CASSEGIGGEGETQYF. DNA of the CDR3: TGTGCCAGCAGTGAGGGAATTGGAGGGGAGGGCGAGACCCAGTACTTC. This sequence joins TRBV6-1 and TRBJ2-5; 7 nucleotides match TRBD2. The CDR3 spans 16 residues. V trimming: 3 bases; J trimming: 5 bases; junction bases outside the gene matches: 12. The V gene's germline CDR1 is MNHNS and CDR2 SASEGT.